This T cell receptor (beta chain) is from a study of PD-1 blockade in classical Hodgkin lymphoma (dated by TCRdb to the early 2020s). In terms of the full investigation: Nivolumab dosing was 3 mg/kg intravenously every 2 weeks, continuing until either disease progression or unacceptable toxicity. To define a peripheral blood immune signature of response to PD-1 blockade in classical Hodgkin lymphoma, the study combined TCR beta sequencing with CyTOF.

Read against the paper, the sample's time point label means: cycle 2 day 1 (C2D1) of nivolumab. Every trial patient had relapsed following autologous stem cell transplantation, and prior brentuximab vedotin exposure was what differed among cohorts A, B and C. The trial cohort comprised 60 or so patients with relapsed/refractory classical Hodgkin lymphoma whose best overall responses were complete response, partial response or progressive disease. In the multi-cohort phase II CheckMate 205 trial, trial patients received single-agent nivolumab. An independent review committee assessed best overall response by applying the 2007 International Working Group response criteria. PBMCs from the trial were collected at three points: immediately before nivolumab initiation (C1D1), and during therapy at cycle 2 day 1 and cycle 4 day 1. After peripheral blood was drawn into 8 mL Vacutainer Cell Preparation Tubes, PBMCs were isolated by centrifugation and then cryopreserved.

A remark on this clone: Its specific antigen is unknown. Nothing much larger sits one base from this clone, and base qualities are not available.

General conclusions and limits of the study: Among trial patients, those achieving complete response had baseline diversity similar to that of newly diagnosed patients, while diversity was significantly lower in partial responders and progressors. Patients starting nivolumab less than 1 year after ASCT had lower diversity and were excluded from later analyses to avoid confounding by immune reconstitution. Baseline TCR diversity was reported to be lower in newly diagnosed patients than in healthy donors, and even lower in relapsed/refractory patients. A significant rise by C4D1 was seen in CD4+ but not CD8+ TCR diversity (p=0.0027 vs p=0.16), with the rise being most apparent in complete responders (p=0.02). Only a single clinical trial cohort was studied, and what caused the repertoire differences, possibly disease activity or prior therapy, remained undefined.

The Qiagen DNeasy kit was used to extract genomic DNA both from unsorted PBMCs and from the negatively selected CD4+ and CD8+ fractions. Using primers that anneal to V and J segments, immunoSEQ multiplex PCR amplified the TCR beta CDR3 regions. A synthetic immune receptor repertoire was used to minimize amplification bias, and any residual bias was removed computationally once sequencing was done. As for how the authors treated the data: Custom Python scripts were used to quantify repertoire diversity as the Shannon entropy index. Unsorted, CD4+ and CD8+ repertoires were analyzed separately, except for combined analyses in which CD4+ and CD8+ sequences were merged in silico. Clonal expansion was defined as at least a 2-fold frequency increase after treatment relative to C1D1, with a pseudocount of 0.5 for undetected baseline clones. Clones with 0 or 1 copy at C1D1 were classified as singleton clones, and clones with 2 or more copies were classified as non-singleton clones. Clones expanded in unsorted samples were annotated as CD4+, CD8+ or unknown by matching protein sequences in sorted samples from the same patient. Diversity changes from C1D1 to C4D1 were tested in paired samples using Wilcoxon tests. Drawn from immuneACCESS, this table holds only the in-frame rearrangements with V and J called that TCRdb kept. Clones are partly lost; checked studies trace under half to an unresolved V gene and leave the rest unexplained. Clone size and V and J calls were adopted from that table, with D and trimming inferred from the DNA. The sample table holds tens of thousands of clones, of which around three quarters were seen once. 20% to 25% of the sample rests with the top ten.

The clonotype was recovered from a human donor with classical Hodgkin lymphoma. Sample: peripheral blood mononuclear cells (PBMCs), taken before the second cycle of nivolumab.

The DNA sequence is TGCGCCAGCAGCTTGGTCGGGGGGTCCTACAATGAGCAGTTCTTC. This encodes CASSLVGGSYNEQFF. In this chain, TRBV5-1 is recombined with TRBJ2-1, with 7 bases matching TRBD2. Via the germline V gene, CDR1 is SGHRS and CDR2 YFSETQ. The CDR3, cysteine through phenylalanine, is 15 amino acids long. CDR3 DNA only is kept here, 45 bases in frame from base 1. V ends up 0 bases short and J 1 base short, with an unmatched junction base count of 1.